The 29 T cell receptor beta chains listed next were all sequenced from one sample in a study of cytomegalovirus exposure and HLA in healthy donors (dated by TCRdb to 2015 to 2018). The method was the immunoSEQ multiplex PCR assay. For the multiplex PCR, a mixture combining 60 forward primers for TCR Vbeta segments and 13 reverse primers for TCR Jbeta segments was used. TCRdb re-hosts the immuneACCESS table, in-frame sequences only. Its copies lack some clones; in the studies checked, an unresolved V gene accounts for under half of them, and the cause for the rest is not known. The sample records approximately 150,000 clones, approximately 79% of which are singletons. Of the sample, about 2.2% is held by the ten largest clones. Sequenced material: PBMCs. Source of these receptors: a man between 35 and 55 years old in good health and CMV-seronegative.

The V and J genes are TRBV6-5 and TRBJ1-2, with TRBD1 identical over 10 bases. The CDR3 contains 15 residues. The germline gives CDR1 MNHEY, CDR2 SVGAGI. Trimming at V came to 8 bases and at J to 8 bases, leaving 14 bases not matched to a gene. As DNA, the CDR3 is TGTGCCAGCCGCGAGTGGGACAGGGGTTCCGGGGGCTACACCTTC. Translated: CASREWDRGSGGYTF.

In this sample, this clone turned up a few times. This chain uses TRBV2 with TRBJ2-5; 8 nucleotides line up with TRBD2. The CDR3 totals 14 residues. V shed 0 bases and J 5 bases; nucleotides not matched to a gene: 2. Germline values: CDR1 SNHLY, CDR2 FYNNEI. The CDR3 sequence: CASSEAGGRETQYF. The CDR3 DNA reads TGTGCCAGCAGTGAAGCGGGCGGGAGGGAGACCCAGTACTTC.

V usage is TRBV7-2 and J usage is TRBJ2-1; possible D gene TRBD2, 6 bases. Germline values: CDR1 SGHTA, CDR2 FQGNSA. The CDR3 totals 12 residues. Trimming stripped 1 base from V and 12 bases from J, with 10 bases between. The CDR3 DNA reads TGTGCCAGCAGCTTAGGTGGGCGGGGGCAGTTCTTC. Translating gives CASSLGGRGQFF.

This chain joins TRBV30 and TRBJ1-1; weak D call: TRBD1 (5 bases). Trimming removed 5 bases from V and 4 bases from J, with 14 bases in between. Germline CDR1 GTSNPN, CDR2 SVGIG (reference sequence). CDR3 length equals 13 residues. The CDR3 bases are TGTGCCTGGTCCGGGGGGGGTGGCACTGAAGCTTTCTTT. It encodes CAWSGGGGTEAFF.

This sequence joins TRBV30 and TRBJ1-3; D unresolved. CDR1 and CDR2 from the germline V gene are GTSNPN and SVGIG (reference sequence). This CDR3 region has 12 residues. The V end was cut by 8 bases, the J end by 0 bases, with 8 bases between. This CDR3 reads CALGFSGNTIYF. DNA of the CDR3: TGTGCCCTAGGCTTCTCTGGAAACACCATATATTTT.

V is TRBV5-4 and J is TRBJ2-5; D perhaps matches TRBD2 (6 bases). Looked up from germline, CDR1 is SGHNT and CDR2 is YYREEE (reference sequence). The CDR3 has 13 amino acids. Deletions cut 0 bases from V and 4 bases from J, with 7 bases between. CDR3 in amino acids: CASSLVGGETQYF. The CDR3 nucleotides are TGTGCCAGCAGCTTGGTGGGGGGAGAGACCCAGTACTTC.

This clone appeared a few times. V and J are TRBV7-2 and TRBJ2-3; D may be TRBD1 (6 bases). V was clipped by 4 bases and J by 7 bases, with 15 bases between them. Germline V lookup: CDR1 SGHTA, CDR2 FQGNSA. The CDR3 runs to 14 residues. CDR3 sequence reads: CASSSELRGNTQYF. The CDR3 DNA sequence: TGTGCCAGCAGCTCGGAATTGAGGGGGAATACGCAGTATTTT.

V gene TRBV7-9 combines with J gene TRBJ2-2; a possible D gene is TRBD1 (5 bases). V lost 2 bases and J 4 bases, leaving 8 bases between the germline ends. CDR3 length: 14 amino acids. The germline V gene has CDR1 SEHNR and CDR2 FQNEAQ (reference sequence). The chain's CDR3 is CASSLLGRTGELFF. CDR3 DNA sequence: TGTGCCAGCAGCTTACTGGGGCGCACCGGGGAGCTGTTTTTT. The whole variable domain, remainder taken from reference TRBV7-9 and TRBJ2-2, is DTGVSQNPRHKITKRGQNVTFRCDPISEHNRLYWYRQTLGQGPEFLTYFQNEAQLEKSRLLSDRFSAERPKGSFSTLEIQRTEQGDSAMYLCASSLLGRTGELFFGEGSRLTVL.

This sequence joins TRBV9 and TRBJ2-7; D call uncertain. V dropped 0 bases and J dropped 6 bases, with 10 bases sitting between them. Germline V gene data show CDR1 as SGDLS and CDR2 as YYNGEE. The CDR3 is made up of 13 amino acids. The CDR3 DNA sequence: TGTGCCAGCAGCGTAGCTTACTATGGCGAGCAGTACTTC. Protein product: CASSVAYYGEQYF.

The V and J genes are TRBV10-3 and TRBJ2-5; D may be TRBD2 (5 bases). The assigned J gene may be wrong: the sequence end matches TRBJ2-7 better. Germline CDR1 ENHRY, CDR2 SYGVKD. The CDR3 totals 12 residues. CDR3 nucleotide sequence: TGTGCCACCGCTGAGGGCAGCTACGAGCAGTACTTC. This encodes CATAEGSYEQYF.

Written as DNA, the CDR3 is TGTGCCAGCTCACCCCGACAGGCGCTCACAGATACGCAGTATTTT. Its protein product is CASSPRQALTDTQYF. V usage is TRBV18 and J usage is TRBJ2-3; a possible D gene is TRBD1 (6 bases). This CDR3 region has 15 residues. The V end was cut by 3 bases, the J end by 2 bases, with 12 bases between. Germline CDR1 reads KGHSH; CDR2 reads LQKENI.

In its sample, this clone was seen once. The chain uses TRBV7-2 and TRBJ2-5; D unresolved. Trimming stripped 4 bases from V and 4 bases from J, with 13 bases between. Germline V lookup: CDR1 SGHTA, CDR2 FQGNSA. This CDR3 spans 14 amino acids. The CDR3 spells CASSSLTSTETQYF. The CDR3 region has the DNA TGTGCCAGCAGCTCCCTGACATCCACAGAGACCCAGTACTTC.

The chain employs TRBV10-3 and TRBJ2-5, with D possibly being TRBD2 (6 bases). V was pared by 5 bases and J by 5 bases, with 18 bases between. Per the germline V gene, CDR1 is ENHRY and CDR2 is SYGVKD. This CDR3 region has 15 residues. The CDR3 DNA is TGTGCCATCAGTTCCCCCGTGGAGGGCGGTGAGACCCAGTACTTC. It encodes CAISSPVEGGETQYF.

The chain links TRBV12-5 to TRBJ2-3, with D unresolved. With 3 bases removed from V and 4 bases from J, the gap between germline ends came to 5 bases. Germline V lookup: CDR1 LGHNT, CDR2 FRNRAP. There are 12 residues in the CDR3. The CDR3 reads CASGLAPDTQYF. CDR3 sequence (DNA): TGTGCTAGTGGTTTAGCCCCAGATACGCAGTATTTT.

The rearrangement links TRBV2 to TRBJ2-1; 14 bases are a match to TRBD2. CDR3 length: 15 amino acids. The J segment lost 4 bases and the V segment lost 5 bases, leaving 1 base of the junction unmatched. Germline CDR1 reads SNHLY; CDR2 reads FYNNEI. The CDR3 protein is CASSRLAGGYNEQFF. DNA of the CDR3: TGTGCCAGCAGTCGACTAGCGGGAGGGTACAATGAGCAGTTCTTC.

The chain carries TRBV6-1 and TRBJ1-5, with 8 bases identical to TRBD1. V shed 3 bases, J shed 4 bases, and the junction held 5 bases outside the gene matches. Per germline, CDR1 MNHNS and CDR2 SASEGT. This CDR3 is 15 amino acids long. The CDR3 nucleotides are TGTGCCAGCAGTGAGCACACAGGGGGTAATCAGCCCCAGCATTTT. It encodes CASSEHTGGNQPQHF.

DNA of the CDR3: TGTGCCAGCAGCCCCGAGGCTTTTGAGCAGTACTTC. Its protein is CASSPEAFEQYF. The V gene is TRBV7-9, the J gene TRBJ2-7; D remains unclear. Germline loops: CDR1 SEHNR, CDR2 FQNEAQ (reference sequence). The CDR3 runs to 12 residues. Trimming pared 5 bases from V and 7 bases from J, leaving 12 bases between. The full variable domain, its missing parts supplied by reference TRBV7-9 and TRBJ2-7, is DTGVSQNPRHKITKRGQNVTFRCDPISEHNRLYWYRQTLGQGPEFLTYFQNEAQLEKSRLLSDRFSAERPKGSFSTLEIQRTEQGDSAMYLCASSPEAFEQYFGPGTRLTVT.

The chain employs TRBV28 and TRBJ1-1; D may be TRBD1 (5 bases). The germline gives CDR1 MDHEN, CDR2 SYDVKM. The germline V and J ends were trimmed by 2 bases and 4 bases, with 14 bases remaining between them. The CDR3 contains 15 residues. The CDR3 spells CASSLPFRVGTEAFF. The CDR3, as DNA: TGTGCCAGCAGTTTACCATTCAGGGTCGGCACTGAAGCTTTCTTT.

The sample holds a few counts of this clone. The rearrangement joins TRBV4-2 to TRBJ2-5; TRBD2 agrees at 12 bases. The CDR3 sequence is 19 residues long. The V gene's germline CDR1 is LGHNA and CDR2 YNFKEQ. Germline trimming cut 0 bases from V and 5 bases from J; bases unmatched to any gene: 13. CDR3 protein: CASSQDLIASGRAWETQYF. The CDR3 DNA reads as TGTGCCAGCAGCCAAGATCTAATTGCTAGCGGGAGGGCTTGGGAGACCCAGTACTTC.

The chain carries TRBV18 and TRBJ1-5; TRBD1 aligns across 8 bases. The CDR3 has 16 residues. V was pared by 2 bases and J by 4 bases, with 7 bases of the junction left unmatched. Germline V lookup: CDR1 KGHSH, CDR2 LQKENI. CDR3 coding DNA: TGTGCCAGCTCACCAGAAAGGACAGGGAGGAATCAGCCCCAGCATTTT. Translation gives CASSPERTGRNQPQHF.

CDR3 sequence: CASSVGQRNEKLFF. The CDR3 DNA reads TGTGCCAGCAGCGTAGGACAGCGTAATGAAAAACTGTTTTTT. The chain uses TRBV9 and TRBJ1-4; D possibly corresponds to TRBD1 (5 bases). Trimming pared 0 bases from V and 4 bases from J, leaving 7 bases between. Germline V lookup: CDR1 SGDLS, CDR2 YYNGEE. This CDR3 contains 14 residues.

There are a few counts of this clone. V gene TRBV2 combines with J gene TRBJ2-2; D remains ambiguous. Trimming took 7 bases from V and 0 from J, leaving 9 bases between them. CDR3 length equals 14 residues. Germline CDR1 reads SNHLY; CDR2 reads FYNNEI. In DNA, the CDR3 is TGTGCCAGCATGAAGCGATCGAACACCGGGGAGCTGTTTTTT. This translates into CASMKRSNTGELFF.

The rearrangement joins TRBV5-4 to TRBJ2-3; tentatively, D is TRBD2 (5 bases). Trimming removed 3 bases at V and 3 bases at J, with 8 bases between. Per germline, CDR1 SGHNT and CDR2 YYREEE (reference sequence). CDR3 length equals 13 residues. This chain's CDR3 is CASSSERTDTQYF. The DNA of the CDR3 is TGTGCCAGCAGCTCGGAGCGGACAGATACGCAGTATTTT.

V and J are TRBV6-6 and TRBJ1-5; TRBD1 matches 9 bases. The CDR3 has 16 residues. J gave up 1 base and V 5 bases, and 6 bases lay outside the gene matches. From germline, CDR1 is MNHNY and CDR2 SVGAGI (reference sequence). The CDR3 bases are TGTGCCAGCAGTCAAGAAGACAGGGGGAGCAATCAGCCCCAGCATTTT. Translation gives CASSQEDRGSNQPQHF.

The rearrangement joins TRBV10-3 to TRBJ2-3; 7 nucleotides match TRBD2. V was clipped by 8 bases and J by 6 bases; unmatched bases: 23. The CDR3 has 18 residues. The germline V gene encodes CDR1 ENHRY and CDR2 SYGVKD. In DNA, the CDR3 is TGTGCCATCCAACAAGGTACGGGTCTCGCTAGCGGTGCGGATACGCAGTATTTT. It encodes CAIQQGTGLASGADTQYF.

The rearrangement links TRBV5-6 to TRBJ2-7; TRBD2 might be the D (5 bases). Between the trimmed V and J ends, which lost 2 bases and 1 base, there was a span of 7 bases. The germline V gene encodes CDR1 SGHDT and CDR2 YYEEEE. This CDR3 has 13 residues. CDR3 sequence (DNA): TGTGCCAGCAGCTTTACTAGATCCTACGAGCAGTACTTC. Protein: CASSFTRSYEQYF. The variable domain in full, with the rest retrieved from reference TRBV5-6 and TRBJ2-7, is DAGVTQSPTHLIKTRGQQVTLRCSPKSGHDTVSWYQQALGQGPQFIFQYYEEEERQRGNFPDRFSGHQFPNYSSELNVNALLLGDSALYLCASSFTRSYEQYFGPGTRLTVT.

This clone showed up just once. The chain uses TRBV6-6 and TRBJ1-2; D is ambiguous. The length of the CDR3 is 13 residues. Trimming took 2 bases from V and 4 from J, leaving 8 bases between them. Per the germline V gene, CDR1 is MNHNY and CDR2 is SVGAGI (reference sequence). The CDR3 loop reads CASSYAVSYGYTF. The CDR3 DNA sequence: TGTGCCAGCAGTTACGCAGTGTCCTATGGCTACACCTTC.

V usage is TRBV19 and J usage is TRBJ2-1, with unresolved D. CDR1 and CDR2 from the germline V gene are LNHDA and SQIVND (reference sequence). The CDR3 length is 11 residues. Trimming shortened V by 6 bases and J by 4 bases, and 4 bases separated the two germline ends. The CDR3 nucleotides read TGTGCCAGTAGCCATTACAATGAGCAGTTCTTC. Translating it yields CASSHYNEQFF.

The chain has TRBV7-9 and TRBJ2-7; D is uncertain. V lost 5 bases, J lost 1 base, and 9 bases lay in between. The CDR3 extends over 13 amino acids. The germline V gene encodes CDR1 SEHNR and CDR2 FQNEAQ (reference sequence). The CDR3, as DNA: TGTGCCAGCAGCCCAGACTTATCCTACGAGCAGTACTTC. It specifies CASSPDLSYEQYF.